This passage covers 26 T cell receptor beta chains from one sample sequenced in a study of shared clonotypes between healthy human individuals. The data were produced by immunoSEQ multiplex PCR, yet TCRdb's version contains in-frame clones alone and is incomplete. The table lists some 530,000 clones, around 73% of them singletons. The source material was PBMCs. These receptor sequences come from a woman between 40 and 50 years old in good health. Some clones in this sample may be carry-over from other donors' samples.

The gene calls are TRBV7-2 and TRBJ2-7, with unresolved D. The CDR3 consists of 14 residues. Germline V gene data show CDR1 as SGHTA and CDR2 as FQGNSA. V lost 1 base and J lost 0, with 7 bases in between. The CDR3 protein is CASSLGAHSYEQYF. Written as DNA, the CDR3 is TGTGCCAGCAGCTTAGGCGCCCACTCCTACGAGCAGTACTTC.

The chain uses TRBV5-1 and TRBJ2-7; tentatively, D is TRBD1 or TRBD2 (5 bases each). Trimming stripped 0 bases from V and 5 bases from J, with 12 bases between. Germline V CDR1 and CDR2: SGHRS, YFSETQ. The CDR3 spans 14 residues. The CDR3 here is CASSLVEGQNEQYF. The CDR3 region has the DNA TGCGCCAGCAGCTTGGTTGAGGGGCAGAACGAGCAGTACTTC.

This clone was detected only once. V and J are TRBV4-1 and TRBJ2-1; D ambiguous. The ends were cut back, 0 bases at V and 0 bases at J, with 9 bases in the middle. The CDR3 has 16 amino acids. Per germline, CDR1 MGHRA and CDR2 YSYEKL. The CDR3 nucleotides are TGCGCCAGCAGCCAAGATGGCACTGTCTCCTACAATGAGCAGTTCTTC. Its translation is CASSQDGTVSYNEQFF.

The chain carries TRBV2 and TRBJ2-7; D gene ambiguous. Trimming removed 4 bases at V and 3 bases at J, with 7 bases between. CDR3 length equals 12 residues. Germline CDR1 SNHLY, CDR2 FYNNEI. CDR3 amino acids: CASSVGFYEQYF. The CDR3 region has the DNA TGTGCCAGCAGTGTGGGCTTCTACGAGCAGTACTTC.

The V call is TRBV18, the J call TRBJ1-4; D may be TRBD1 (6 bases). CDR3 length: 14 amino acids. The V end was cut by 2 bases, the J end by 7 bases, with 11 bases between. Germline V lookup: CDR1 KGHSH, CDR2 LQKENI. The CDR3, as DNA: TGTGCCAGCTCACCAGGGGGCGACGGTGAAAAACTGTTTTTT. It yields the protein CASSPGGDGEKLFF.

Only one count was recorded for this clone. J is TRBJ2-2 and V is TRBV6-4; TRBD1 aligns across 7 bases. The V and J ends lost 5 bases and 6 bases, in that order; junction bases with no gene match: 6. Germline V gene lookup returns CDR1 MRHNA and CDR2 SNTAGT. CDR3 size: 14 residues. This chain's CDR3 is CASSSTGDPGELFF. In DNA form, the CDR3 reads TGTGCCAGCAGTTCAACAGGGGACCCCGGGGAGCTGTTTTTT.

This clone came up a few times. The chain employs TRBV27 and TRBJ1-1, with D hard to call. Deletions cut 5 bases from V and 7 bases from J, with 14 bases between. CDR1 and CDR2 from the germline V gene are MNHEY and SMNVEV (reference sequence). The CDR3 is made up of 13 amino acids. The CDR3 coding sequence is TGTGCCAGCAGTAGAGGGCCGATACTTGAAGCTTTCTTT. It yields the protein CASSRGPILEAFF.

This chain connects TRBV18 to TRBJ1-4; D is unresolved. Germline assignment: CDR1 KGHSH and CDR2 LQKENI. V shed 2 bases and J shed 4 bases, with 5 bases lying between them. The CDR3 is 13 amino acids. The CDR3 reads CASSPGINEKLFF. The CDR3 nucleotides are TGTGCCAGCTCACCAGGGATTAATGAAAAACTGTTTTTT. The full variable domain, rest sourced from reference TRBV18 and TRBJ1-4, is NAGVMQNPRHLVRRRGQEARLRCSPMKGHSHVYWYRQLPEEGLKFMVYLQKENIIDESGMPKERFSAEFPKEGPSILRIQQVVRGDSAAYFCASSPGINEKLFFGSGTQLSVL.

J is TRBJ1-5 and V is TRBV4-1; TRBD1 is a possible D gene (6 bases). Trimming left V 4 bases short and J 6 bases short, with 16 bases between. The CDR3 covers 15 residues. Germline CDR1 reads MGHRA; CDR2 reads YSYEKL. The CDR3 region has the DNA TGCGCCAGCAGCCGACTACAGGGAGTCCGTCAGCCCCAGCATTTT. Protein product: CASSRLQGVRQPQHF.

The CDR3: CASSLGEEYGYTF. For the CDR3, the DNA is TGTGCCAGCAGTCTCGGCGAGGAGTATGGCTACACCTTC. The chain employs TRBV28 and TRBJ1-2; D gene uncertain. The CDR3 has 13 amino acids. V lost 5 bases, J lost 5 bases, and 12 bases lay in between. Germline assignment: CDR1 MDHEN and CDR2 SYDVKM.

V usage is TRBV6-6 and J usage is TRBJ2-5; 10 bases are shared with TRBD2. V lost 2 bases to trimming and J lost 5 bases; unmatched junction nucleotides: 5. Germline CDR1 is MNHNY and CDR2 is SVGAGI (reference sequence). The CDR3 covers 15 residues. CDR3 amino acids: CASSYASGSSETQYF. The CDR3 nucleotides read TGTGCCAGCAGTTACGCTAGCGGGAGCTCGGAGACCCAGTACTTC.

The chain employs TRBV7-3 and TRBJ2-5; TRBD1 aligns across 7 bases. CDR1 is SGHTA, CDR2 FQGTGA, per germline. V lost 5 bases, J lost 5 bases, and 8 bases stayed unmatched. The CDR3 spans 14 residues. The CDR3 sequence is CASSPRGLGETQYF. In DNA, the CDR3 is TGTGCCAGCAGCCCCAGGGGGTTGGGGGAGACCCAGTACTTC. The full variable domain, completed using reference TRBV7-3 and TRBJ2-5, is GAGVSQTPSNKVTEKGKYVELRCDPISGHTALYWYRQSLGQGPEFLIYFQGTGAADDSGLPNDRFFAVRPEGSVSTLKIQRTERGDSAVYLCASSPRGLGETQYFGPGTRLLVL.

V and J are TRBV6-1 and TRBJ2-4; 11 bases fit TRBD1. This CDR3 spans 17 amino acids. In germline, CDR1 is MNHNS, CDR2 SASEGT. Losses at the gene ends were 4 bases for V and 1 base for J; bases not matched to a gene: 6. The chain's CDR3 is CASSAWTGGVAKNIQYF. CDR3 DNA sequence: TGTGCCAGCAGTGCATGGACAGGGGGCGTCGCCAAAAACATTCAGTACTTC.

This clone was counted a few times. The chain couples TRBV10-3 to TRBJ2-5, with 16 bases fitting TRBD2. V was pared by 3 bases and J by 10 bases, with 8 bases of the junction left unmatched. The germline CDR1 and CDR2 sequences are ENHRY and SYGVKD. The CDR3 contains 16 residues. CDR3 residues: CAISDPGLAGGLGQYF. The CDR3 region has the DNA TGTGCCATCAGTGACCCGGGACTAGCGGGAGGGCTTGGCCAGTACTTC.

The CDR3, as DNA: TGTGCCAGCTCACCACCTCAGCGGACGGCCACAGATACGCAGTATTTT. Its translation is CASSPPQRTATDTQYF. The chain employs TRBV18 and TRBJ2-3, with a possible D match to TRBD2 (5 bases). The germline V gene has CDR1 KGHSH and CDR2 LQKENI. This CDR3 spans 16 amino acids. The V end was cut by 0 bases, the J end by 2 bases, with 12 bases between.

This CDR3 is CASSQLGRELTDTQYF. CDR3 coding DNA: TGCGCCAGCAGCCAACTCGGGCGGGAGTTAACAGATACGCAGTATTTT. The rearrangement uses TRBV4-1 and TRBJ2-3, with 7 positions matching TRBD2. The germline V gene encodes CDR1 MGHRA and CDR2 YSYEKL. V shed 2 bases and J 3 bases; nucleotides not matched to a gene: 8. This CDR3 has 16 amino acids.

The genes are TRBV7-2 and TRBJ1-5; D remains ambiguous. This CDR3 region has 12 residues. Looked up from germline, CDR1 is SGHTA and CDR2 is FQGNSA. Trimming left V 5 bases short and J 7 bases short, with 9 bases between. The chain's CDR3 is CASSHRRQPQHF. The CDR3 coding sequence is TGTGCCAGCAGCCACCGAAGGCAGCCCCAGCATTTT.

J is TRBJ1-4 and V is TRBV19; possible D gene TRBD1, 5 bases. There are 14 residues in the CDR3. The V gene's germline CDR1 is LNHDA and CDR2 SQIVND (reference sequence). The V end was cut by 7 bases, the J end by 4 bases, with 13 bases between. The CDR3 bases are TGTGCCAGTATCGGGACGGCTGGTAATGAAAAACTGTTTTTT. Its translation is CASIGTAGNEKLFF.

The chain links TRBV19 to TRBJ2-6; D gene unclear. Germline values: CDR1 LNHDA, CDR2 SQIVND (reference sequence). The ends were cut back, 3 bases at V and 1 base at J, with 7 bases in the middle. The CDR3 contains 15 residues. The CDR3 loop is CASSIWGSGANVLTF. The CDR3 DNA follows: TGTGCCAGTAGTATTTGGGGTTCTGGGGCCAACGTCCTGACTTTC.

This CDR3 reads CASSTSTGATRDEQYF. Written as DNA, the CDR3 is TGTGCCAGCAGCACTAGCACGGGGGCCACTCGGGACGAGCAGTACTTC. V gene TRBV7-9 combines with J gene TRBJ2-7; D is tentatively TRBD1 or TRBD2 (6 bases each). In germline, CDR1 is SEHNR, CDR2 FQNEAQ (reference sequence). Trimming pared 5 bases from V and 5 bases from J, leaving 22 bases between. The CDR3 is 16 amino acids. The full variable domain, rest sourced from reference TRBV7-9 and TRBJ2-7, is DTGVSQNPRHKITKRGQNVTFRCDPISEHNRLYWYRQTLGQGPEFLTYFQNEAQLEKSRLLSDRFSAERPKGSFSTLEIQRTEQGDSAMYLCASSTSTGATRDEQYFGPGTRLTVT.

This clone has a count of ten or more. Written as DNA, the CDR3 is TGTGCCAGCAGCAGAACCTTGGATGAGCAGTTCTTC. Protein product: CASSRTLDEQFF. This chain connects TRBV7-2 to TRBJ2-1, with D unclear. Germline CDR1 reads SGHTA; CDR2 reads FQGNSA. The CDR3 is made up of 12 amino acids. V lost 5 bases and J lost 8, with 10 bases in between.

Regarding this clone: Other DNA sequences of this sample code for an identical CDR3. The chain has TRBV30 and TRBJ1-1; D is perhaps TRBD1 (6 bases). The CDR3 extends over 13 amino acids. The germline gives CDR1 GTSNPN, CDR2 SVGIG (reference sequence). The germline V and J ends were trimmed by 0 bases and 5 bases, with 10 bases remaining between them. The CDR3 bases are TGTGCCTGGAGTGTAAGAGGGGGGACTGAAGCTTTCTTT. It yields the protein CAWSVRGGTEAFF.

The genes are TRBV13 and TRBJ2-7, with D perhaps matching TRBD1 (5 bases). The V gene's germline CDR1 is PRHDT and CDR2 FYEKMQ (reference sequence). V lost 0 bases to trimming and J lost 4 bases, with 16 bases between them. The CDR3 length is 16 residues. CDR3 amino acids: CASSLGRARVSYEQYF. DNA for the CDR3: TGTGCCAGCAGCTTAGGAAGGGCCAGGGTATCGTACGAGCAGTACTTC. Together with reference TRBV13 and TRBJ2-7, the CDR3 gives the full variable domain: AAGVIQSPRHLIKEKRETATLKCYPIPRHDTVYWYQQGPGQDPQFLISFYEKMQSDKGSIPDRFSAQQFSDYHSELNMSSLELGDSALYFCASSLGRARVSYEQYFGPGTRLTVT.

This chain uses TRBV5-4 with TRBJ2-5, with D tentatively TRBD2 (7 bases). This CDR3 has 17 amino acids. Trimming removed 7 bases at V and 0 bases at J, with 22 bases between. Germline V CDR1 and CDR2: SGHNT, YYREEE (reference sequence). The CDR3 bases are TGTGCCAGCGGGTCAGGGGCGGGGAGGGGGAACCAAGAGACCCAGTACTTC. Amino acid sequence: CASGSGAGRGNQETQYF.

The V call is TRBV27, the J call TRBJ2-2, with D hard to call. V was cut by 3 bases and J by 2 bases, with 4 bases left in between. Germline V gene sequence: CDR1 MNHEY, CDR2 SMNVEV (reference sequence). This CDR3 contains 13 residues. The CDR3 loop is CASSLENTGELFF. CDR3 bases: TGTGCCAGCAGTTTGGAAAACACCGGGGAGCTGTTTTTT.

The chain recombines TRBV27 with TRBJ1-2; D remains ambiguous. The CDR3 length is 13 residues. Germline V gene lookup returns CDR1 MNHEY and CDR2 SMNVEV (reference sequence). Trimming took 7 bases from V and 6 from J, leaving 15 bases between them. The CDR3 sequence is CASNFQVPNGYTF. The CDR3 nucleotides are TGTGCCAGCAATTTCCAGGTCCCCAATGGCTACACCTTC.